This T cell receptor beta chain was retrieved from a study of T-cell reconstitution after alpha-beta-depleted transplantation in children. Findings of the study overall: TCRbeta diversity was high at day 60 in some patients (a result of surviving recipient T cells and thymic progenitors). T-cell numbers and diversity one year post-transplant derived largely from freshly generated T cells.

This clonotype was recorded a few times. Its antigen is unidentified. CDR1 is MDHEN and CDR2 is SYDVKM in the germline V gene. Deletions cut 7 bases from V and 4 bases from J, with 19 bases between. The CDR3 runs 15 residues. Preparation of the TCRbeta library used unique molecular identifiers. In TCRdb, the PCR reads were re-called with MiXCR into one record per CDR3 protein. The repertoire includes around 270,000 distinct CDR3 sequences, over 7% of them detected once, and approximately 9.6% sits in the top ten. J is TRBJ1-2 and V is TRBV28; D is ambiguous. The source is a female patient aged 2 to 10 who had a stem cell transplant for Fanconi anemia, so the T cells may come from the graft donor. The input for sequencing was peripheral blood, taken 360 days after TCRalphabeta/CD19-depleted stem cell transplant. CDR3 sequence: CASTQSGSPFYGYTF. CDR3 bases: TGTGCCAGCACCCAATCGGGCAGTCCCTTCTATGGCTACACCTTC.